This record looks at one T cell receptor beta chain sequence and its context. What it binds is unknown. Trimming cost V 8 bases and J 6 bases; bases outside gene matches: 19. Looked up from germline, CDR1 is KGHSH and CDR2 is LQKENI. This CDR3 region has 17 residues. It was with unique molecular identifiers that the TCRbeta library was prepared. TCRdb ran MiXCR on the PCR reads and lists one entry per CDR3 protein. The sample has 60,000 to 100,000 distinct CDR3 sequences, over 15% seen once. The sample comes from a study of T-cell reconstitution after alpha-beta-depleted transplantation in children. Study conclusions and caveats: A year had passed since transplant, and T-cell counts and diversity by then came mostly from newly produced T cells. Several hundred graft clones that had expanded were reportedly the source of alpha-beta T cells about two months after transplant. Some patients owed their high day-60 TCRbeta diversity to surviving recipient T cells and thymic progenitors.

The clonotype was recovered from a male patient aged 2 to 9 who had a stem cell transplant for acute lymphoblastic leukemia, so the T cells may come from the graft donor. The sample was PBMCs, mostly from graft donor cells, taken 360 days after TCRalphabeta/CD19-depleted stem cell transplant. The J gene is TRBJ2-3, the V gene TRBV18, with 8 bases aligning to TRBD2. CDR3 sequence (DNA): TGTGCCAGCGCTCACCGGAATGAGGTAGCGGGGTCGGATACGCAGTATTTT. Protein product: CASAHRNEVAGSDTQYF.